The 12 T cell receptor beta chains listed next were all sequenced from one sample in a study of cytomegalovirus exposure and HLA in healthy donors. The PCR was carried out with 60 Vbeta primers and 13 Jbeta primers. Only in-frame clones appear in the TCRdb table, and some are missing; sequencing was by immunoSEQ multiplex PCR. The top ten hold approximately 9.8% of the sample, which has approximately 150,000 clones, more than 65% seen once. Material for sequencing was PBMCs. The receptors originated from a young man in good health and CMV-seropositive.

This clone was counted only a few times. This chain uses TRBV6-5 with TRBJ2-7; TRBD2 matches at 8 bases. CDR1 and CDR2 (germline): MNHEY, SVGAGI. This CDR3 spans 16 amino acids. With V trimmed by 0 bases and J by 3 bases, 7 bases remained unmatched. The CDR3 is CASSYSSASGYYEQYF. The CDR3 DNA reads TGTGCCAGCAGTTACTCCTCGGCTAGCGGGTACTACGAGCAGTACTTC.

The chain couples TRBV28 to TRBJ2-2; 10 bases agree with TRBD1. Unmatched junction bases numbered 9, after V lost 5 bases and J lost 6 bases. CDR1 and CDR2 from the germline V gene are MDHEN and SYDVKM. The CDR3 runs 16 residues. CDR3 sequence: CASSISDRGRAGELFF. Here the CDR3 DNA reads TGTGCCAGCAGTATTTCGGACAGGGGGAGGGCCGGGGAGCTGTTTTTT.

This chain uses TRBV20-1 with TRBJ2-5, with D possibly TRBD2 on 5 matching bases. In germline, CDR1 is DFQATT, CDR2 SNEGSKA (reference sequence). The CDR3 is 11 residues long. The V and J ends lost 5 bases and 5 bases respectively, with 9 bases between them. The CDR3 DNA follows: TGCAGTGCTGACCGGAGGGAGACCCAGTACTTC. Protein sequence: CSADRRETQYF.

The rearrangement links TRBV11-2 to TRBJ2-3; 8 positions agree with TRBD1. The V segment lost 0 bases and the J segment 6 bases; nucleotides outside the gene matches: 8. The CDR3 has 16 residues. The germline CDR1 and CDR2 sequences are SGHAT and FQNNGV. The CDR3 region is CASSLDISGGGDTQYF. DNA for the CDR3: TGTGCCAGCAGCTTAGATATTTCAGGGGGCGGGGATACGCAGTATTTT.

The chain couples TRBV27 to TRBJ2-2; a weak D match, TRBD1 (5 bases). Trimming removed 2 bases from V and 4 bases from J, with 11 bases in between. Germline CDR1 reads MNHEY; CDR2 reads SMNVEV (reference sequence). The CDR3 extends over 15 amino acids. The CDR3 loop is CASSLQQGFTGELFF. CDR3 coding DNA: TGTGCCAGCAGTTTACAGCAGGGCTTCACCGGGGAGCTGTTTTTT.

This chain links TRBV9 with TRBJ2-2; 9 nucleotides agree with TRBD2. With V trimmed by 4 bases and J by 2 bases, 6 bases remained unmatched. The CDR3 is 16 residues long. The germline V gene has CDR1 SGDLS and CDR2 YYNGEE. CDR3 DNA sequence: TGTGCCAGCAGCCGAATTAGCGGGAGAAACACCGGGGAGCTGTTTTTT. Protein: CASSRISGRNTGELFF.

This clone was picked up a small number of times. The V call is TRBV6-4, the J call TRBJ2-1; 8 bases are shared with TRBD2. The germline V gene has CDR1 MRHNA and CDR2 SNTAGT. With V trimmed by 4 bases and J by 4 bases, 9 bases remained unmatched. The CDR3 consists of 16 residues. Here the CDR3 reads CASSGESGSGYNEQFF. The DNA of the CDR3 is TGTGCCAGCAGTGGAGAGAGCGGGAGTGGGTACAATGAGCAGTTCTTC.

The gene calls are TRBV5-1 and TRBJ1-4; D perhaps matches TRBD1 (5 bases). V shed 0 bases and J shed 0 bases, with 9 bases lying between them. Germline CDR1 SGHRS, CDR2 YFSETQ. CDR3 size: 16 residues. CDR3 nucleotides: TGCGCCAGCAGCTTGGAAGGGGCTACAACTAATGAAAAACTGTTTTTT. This encodes CASSLEGATTNEKLFF.

The gene calls are TRBV6-6 and TRBJ2-7; a possible D gene is TRBD2 (6 bases). The CDR3 is 12 residues long. Between the trimmed V and J ends, which lost 7 bases and 0 bases, there was a span of 7 bases. CDR1 is MNHNY and CDR2 is SVGAGI in the germline V gene (reference sequence). The CDR3 loop reads CASTGSSYEQYF. The CDR3 nucleotides read TGTGCCAGCACCGGGAGCTCCTACGAGCAGTACTTC.

This rearrangement joins TRBV7-8 to TRBJ1-4; D may be TRBD1 (6 bases). Trimming removed 10 bases from V and 5 bases from J, with 17 bases in between. Germline V CDR1 and CDR2: SGHVS, FQNEAQ. CDR3 length equals 14 residues. The CDR3 coding sequence is TGTGCCACCCTGGGGGGGCCACCAAATGAAAAACTGTTTTTT. Residues: CATLGGPPNEKLFF.

The rearrangement links TRBV5-5 to TRBJ2-2, with 9 bases identical to TRBD1. CDR3 size: 15 residues. Germline V lookup: CDR1 SGHKS, CDR2 YYEKEE (reference sequence). Trimming cost V 5 bases and J 3 bases; bases outside gene matches: 5. CDR3 sequence: CASRERTGDTGELFF. The CDR3 nucleotides are TGTGCCAGCAGGGAGCGGACAGGGGACACCGGGGAGCTGTTTTTT. The full variable domain, rest sourced from reference TRBV5-5 and TRBJ2-2, is DAGVTQSPTHLIKTRGQQVTLRCSPISGHKSVSWYQQVLGQGPQFIFQYYEKEERGRGNFPDRFSARQFPNYSSELNVNALLLGDSALYLCASRERTGDTGELFFGEGSRLTVL.

This clone was counted a few times. The rearrangement uses TRBV6-1 and TRBJ2-7; TRBD2 agrees at 9 bases. Per the germline V gene, CDR1 is MNHNS and CDR2 is SASEGT. J gave up 0 bases and V 6 bases, and 6 bases lay outside the gene matches. The CDR3 sequence is 15 residues long. CDR3 sequence: CASRGTSGFSYEQYF. CDR3 coding DNA: TGTGCCAGCAGGGGAACTAGCGGGTTCTCCTACGAGCAGTACTTC.